The source of this T cell receptor (beta chain) is a study of shared clonotypes between healthy human individuals. Study findings and constraints: Tissues were not sampled, only blood, and their repertoires likely differ.

About this clone: The antigen is not known.

V dropped 4 bases and J dropped 1 base, with 17 bases sitting between them. This CDR3 spans 17 amino acids. Germline V gene data show CDR1 as MGHRA and CDR2 as YSYEKL. The study separated CD4+ cells into CD45RA+ naive and CD45RA-negative memory subsets. The authors distributed each subset's genomic DNA evenly over several immunoSEQ plates. Repertoires were generated with immunoSEQ multiplex PCR, while TCRdb's copy carries only in-frame clones and drops some. The sample records about 1.1 million clones, approximately 78% being singletons. Sequenced material: memory CD4+ T cells from PBMCs. Subset specified: CD45RA-negative fraction. V is TRBV4-1 and J is TRBJ1-3; D is possibly TRBD1 (5 bases). The TCR originated in a man younger than 30 in good health. Some clones in this sample may be carry-over from other donors' samples. CDR3 sequence: CASSPHSQGSSGNTIYF. The CDR3 DNA sequence: TGCGCCAGCAGCCCCCATTCCCAGGGATCGTCTGGAAACACCATATATTTT.